Listed below are T cell receptor beta chains from one sample, sequenced in a study of blood T cell repertoires in COVID-19. Produced via immunoSEQ multiplex PCR; TCRdb's table is partial and in-frame only. The data contain about 190,000 clones, approximately 82% of them singletons. Material for sequencing was peripheral blood. All receptors come from a woman older than 75 with active or convalescent COVID-19. The CDR3 runs from the conserved cysteine through the conserved F or W. A D gene is named only where the DNA matches it firmly. A clone size is listed for some rows: how often the clone was seen (once, few, many), or a class if it is expanded.

TRBV19,few,TRBD1,TRBJ1-5,TGTGCCAGTAGTACAGGGACAGGTAATCAGCCCCAGCATTTT,CASSTGTGNQPQHF
TRBV24-1,-,TRBD1,TRBJ2-2,TGTGCCACCAGTGACCCGAAGCAGGGGGCAAACACCGGGGAGCTGTTTTTT,CATSDPKQGANTGELFF
TRBV6-5,-,-,TRBJ1-5,TGTGCCAGCAGTTATTATGGGTCAGGCATTAATCAGCCCCAGCATTTT,CASSYYGSGINQPQHF
TRBV5-1,-,TRBD2,TRBJ2-7,TGCGCCAGCAGCGTTAGCGGGAGGGGGTTTTTGGGAACCTACGAGCAGTACTTC,CASSVSGRGFLGTYEQYF
TRBV5-1,-,TRBD2,TRBJ2-3,TGCGCCAGCAGGTTAGCGGGAGGGATCACAGATACGCAGTATTTT,CASRLAGGITDTQYF
TRBV6-6,-,-,TRBJ1-1,TGTGCCAGCAGTAGGGATGACAGCGAAGCTTTCTTT,CASSRDDSEAFF
TRBV5-1,-,-,TRBJ2-2,TGCGCCAGCAGCTTGGCACGAACACCAAACACCGGGGAGCTGTTTTTT,CASSLARTPNTGELFF
TRBV7-6,-,-,TRBJ1-5,TGTGCCAGCAGCTCCGCTGGAGGGCACCAGCATTTT,CASSSAGGHQHF
TRBV3-1/TRBV3-2,medium-sized,TRBD1,TRBJ2-7,TGTGCCAGCAGCCGTCTGAGGACAGGATCCTACGAGCAGTACTTC,CASSRLRTGSYEQYF
TRBV27,-,-,TRBJ1-2,TGTGCCAGCTATGACACCCACTATGGCTACACCTTC,CASYDTHYGYTF
TRBV5-4,-,-,TRBJ1-3,TGTGCCAGCAGCTCGCCTGGAGACGGCGGAAACACCATATATTTT,CASSSPGDGGNTIYF
TRBV7-3,-,-,TRBJ2-3,TGTGCCAGCAGCTTAGATCCCACAAGCACAGATACGCAGTATTTT,CASSLDPTSTDTQYF
TRBV5-1,-,TRBD2,TRBJ2-7,TGCGCCAGCAGCTTGGTGGCTAGCGGGTCCTCCTACGAGCAGTACTTC,CASSLVASGSSYEQYF
TRBV21-1,-,-,TRBJ2-2,TGTGCCAGCAAGGGACAGGGTCAAGGCGGGGAGCTGTTTTTT,CASKGQGQGGELFF
TRBV5-4,-,TRBD2,TRBJ2-2,TGTGCCAGCAGCTTGGTGGGGAGGGACACCGGGGAGCTGTTTTTT,CASSLVGRDTGELFF
TRBV5-1,-,-,TRBJ1-3,TGCGCCAGCAGCTTGGTGGGGCTCCCTGGAAACACCATATATTTT,CASSLVGLPGNTIYF